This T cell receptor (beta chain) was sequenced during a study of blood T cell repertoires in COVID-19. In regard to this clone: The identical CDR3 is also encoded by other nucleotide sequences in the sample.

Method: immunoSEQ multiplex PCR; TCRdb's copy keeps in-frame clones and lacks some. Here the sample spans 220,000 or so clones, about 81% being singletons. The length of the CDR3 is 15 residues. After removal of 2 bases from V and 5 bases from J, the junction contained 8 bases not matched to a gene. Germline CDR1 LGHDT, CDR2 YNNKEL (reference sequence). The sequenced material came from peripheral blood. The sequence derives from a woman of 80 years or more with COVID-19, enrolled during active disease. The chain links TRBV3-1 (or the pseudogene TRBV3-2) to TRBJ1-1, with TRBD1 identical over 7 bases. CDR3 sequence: CASSQLDREATEAFF. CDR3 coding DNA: TGTGCCAGCAGCCAACTTGACAGGGAGGCGACTGAAGCTTTCTTT.